Presented here are 31 T cell receptor beta chains from one specimen sequenced in a study of OX40 agonist ivuxolimab in advanced cancers. Sequencing used immunoSEQ multiplex PCR; TCRdb keeps in-frame clones, though not all of them. Of 55,000 to 70,000 clones detected, around 80% appear once; the ten largest clones hold 0.95% to 1.5%. The sequences come from CD4+ or CD8+ T cells sorted from blood, collected in a trial of the OX40 agonist ivuxolimab. The receptors come from an adult with an advanced solid tumor such as melanoma, head and neck, liver or kidney cancer.

This clone rates as medium-sized. The chain recombines TRBV30 with TRBJ1-6; 8 bases line up with TRBD1. V shed 2 bases, J shed 8 bases, and the junction held 11 bases outside the gene matches. This CDR3 comprises 16 residues. CDR1 and CDR2 (germline): GTSNPN, SVGIG (reference sequence). As DNA, the CDR3 is TGTGCCTGGAGTATTTTGTCGGGACAGGCATATTCACCCCTCCACTTT. Translating gives CAWSILSGQAYSPLHF.

The chain uses TRBV28 and TRBJ1-1; D gene unclear. The CDR3 contains 12 residues. The V gene lost 5 bases and the J gene lost 0 bases, with 4 bases spanning the gap. Per the germline V gene, CDR1 is MDHEN and CDR2 is SYDVKM. The CDR3 DNA reads as TGTGCCAGCAGTCCTGTGAACACTGAAGCTTTCTTT. It translates to CASSPVNTEAFF.

This clone was picked up a small number of times. This sequence joins TRBV5-6 and TRBJ1-2; D unclear. This CDR3 has 13 residues. Trimming stripped 1 base from V and 8 bases from J, with 12 bases between. The germline CDR1 and CDR2 sequences are SGHDT and YYEEEE. The CDR3 reads CASSLSRERGYTF. The CDR3 DNA reads as TGTGCCAGCAGCTTGAGTAGGGAGAGGGGCTACACCTTC.

The CDR3 spells CASSPRSGAYEQYF. CDR3 coding DNA: TGTGCCAGCAGCCCGCGGTCGGGGGCTTACGAGCAGTACTTC. The chain employs TRBV5-6 and TRBJ2-7; the D gene could be TRBD1 or TRBD2 (6 bases each). This CDR3 has 14 residues. Germline V gene sequence: CDR1 SGHDT, CDR2 YYEEEE. V was clipped by 4 bases and J by 4 bases, with 15 bases between them.

This rearrangement joins TRBV19 to TRBJ2-1, with 10 bases matching TRBD2. Germline lookup yields CDR1 LNHDA and CDR2 SQIVND (reference sequence). The CDR3 runs 15 residues. The junction had 4 bases not matched to a gene; V was cut back by 5 bases and J by 3 bases. CDR3 sequence (DNA): TGTGCCAGTAGTCGGACTAGCGGAAACTACAATGAGCAGTTCTTC. Amino acids: CASSRTSGNYNEQFF.

This sequence joins TRBV9 and TRBJ2-3, with no clear D. The CDR3 loop spans 13 amino acids. Germline lookup yields CDR1 SGDLS and CDR2 YYNGEE. Deletions cut 4 bases from V and 6 bases from J, with 12 bases between. CDR3 sequence (DNA): TGTGCCAGCAGCTCTTCCCGATCCGATACGCAGTATTTT. This encodes CASSSSRSDTQYF.

The chain is built from TRBV29-1 and TRBJ2-1; 14 bases fit TRBD2. Germline CDR1 is SQVTM and CDR2 is ANQGSEA. This CDR3 comprises 16 residues. V dropped 6 bases and J dropped 6; count of bases not matched to a gene: 10. The DNA of the CDR3 is TGCAGCGTACCTAGGACTAGCGGGGGGCTTGGCAATGAGCAGTTCTTC. Translation: CSVPRTSGGLGNEQFF.

This clone was recorded many times. The rearrangement links TRBV13 to TRBJ2-6; either TRBD1 or TRBD2 may fit D (6 bases each). From germline, CDR1 is PRHDT and CDR2 FYEKMQ (reference sequence). Trimming removed 7 bases at V and 0 bases at J, with 19 bases between. The CDR3 runs 18 residues. The CDR3 here is CASNSFTGANSGANVLTF. The CDR3, as DNA: TGTGCCAGCAACTCCTTCACGGGGGCGAACTCTGGGGCCAACGTCCTGACTTTC.

This clone qualifies as medium-sized. This chain links TRBV5-1 with TRBJ2-1; D is possibly TRBD1 or TRBD2 (6 bases each). Germline V CDR1 and CDR2: SGHRS, YFSETQ. The CDR3 is 13 residues long. Trimming stripped 4 bases from V and 8 bases from J, with 13 bases between. CDR3 nucleotides: TGCGCCAGCAGCCCGGGGGCGGACCATGAGCAGTTCTTC. Residues: CASSPGADHEQFF.

This clone was observed once. The chain is built from TRBV14 and TRBJ1-1; D gene ambiguous. Trimming removed 1 base at V and 5 bases at J, with 5 bases between. CDR3 length: 12 residues. Germline CDR1 SGHDN, CDR2 FVKESK. CDR3: CASSQVRTEAFF. CDR3 nucleotides: TGTGCCAGCAGCCAAGTTCGGACTGAAGCTTTCTTT.

This clone occurred many times. This chain links TRBV7-2 with TRBJ1-1; D uncertain. Trimming pared 2 bases from V and 9 bases from J, leaving 13 bases between. Germline CDR1 SGHTA, CDR2 FQGNSA. The CDR3 contains 13 residues. CDR3 residues: CASSLNMAAKAFF. The CDR3 region has the DNA TGTGCCAGCAGCTTAAACATGGCAGCCAAAGCTTTCTTT.

V and J are TRBV5-1 and TRBJ2-1; 9 nucleotides align to TRBD1. The CDR3 has 16 residues. V shed 4 bases, J shed 1 base, and the junction held 6 bases outside the gene matches. CDR1 is SGHRS, CDR2 YFSETQ, per germline. This chain's CDR3 is CASSLKTGGSYNEQFF. The CDR3 DNA sequence: TGCGCCAGCAGCCTCAAGACAGGGGGTTCCTACAATGAGCAGTTCTTC.

This chain joins TRBV6-6 and TRBJ1-1, with a possible D match to TRBD1 (6 bases). V dropped 0 bases and J dropped 0 bases, with 8 bases sitting between them. In germline, CDR1 is MNHNY, CDR2 SVGAGI (reference sequence). The CDR3 extends over 15 amino acids. The DNA of the CDR3 is TGTGCCAGCAGTTACTCAGGACAGATGAACACTGAAGCTTTCTTT. The encoded protein is CASSYSGQMNTEAFF.

There are a few counts of this clone. The genes are TRBV4-2 and TRBJ1-2; 10 bases fit TRBD1. The junction had 8 bases not matched to a gene; V was cut back by 4 bases and J by 6 bases. The length of the CDR3 is 15 residues. CDR1 is LGHNA, CDR2 YNFKEQ, per germline. The CDR3 here is CASSPRDRGDDGYTF. CDR3 coding DNA: TGTGCCAGCAGCCCCCGGGACAGGGGCGATGATGGCTACACCTTC.

The CDR3 loop reads CASSYPGQGTSYGYTF. The DNA for the CDR3 is TGCGCCAGCAGCTACCCGGGACAGGGCACATCCTATGGCTACACCTTC. The chain joins TRBV5-1 to TRBJ1-2, with 9 bases aligning to TRBD1. CDR3 length equals 16 residues. The V gene's germline CDR1 is SGHRS and CDR2 YFSETQ. Losses at the gene ends were 3 bases for V and 4 bases for J; bases not matched to a gene: 10.

CDR3 nucleotides: TGTGCCAGTAGCTCGACAGGGGAAGGCTACACCTTC. Protein sequence: CASSSTGEGYTF. This chain connects TRBV19 to TRBJ1-2, with 8 nucleotides matching TRBD1. Germline V CDR1 and CDR2: LNHDA, SQIVND (reference sequence). V was pared by 6 bases and J by 8 bases, with 5 bases of the junction left unmatched. The CDR3 totals 12 residues.

This clone was seen a few times. The genes are TRBV19 and TRBJ1-2, with TRBD1 matching over 9 bases. Per germline, CDR1 LNHDA and CDR2 SQIVND (reference sequence). The CDR3 is made up of 13 amino acids. The V gene end was trimmed by 7 bases and the J gene end by 5 bases; junction bases not matched to a gene: 5. The CDR3 here is CASTMGQGYGYTF. In DNA, the CDR3 is TGTGCCAGTACTATGGGACAGGGTTATGGCTACACCTTC.

The chain links TRBV7-2 to TRBJ2-5, with D perhaps matching TRBD1 (6 bases). Germline V gene sequence: CDR1 SGHTA, CDR2 FQGNSA. This CDR3 spans 14 amino acids. Deletions cut 7 bases from V and 5 bases from J, with 17 bases between. CDR3 bases: TGTGCCAGCAACTTCCAGGGGACGCTGGAGACCCAGTACTTC. Its protein product is CASNFQGTLETQYF. The entire variable domain, with the rest obtained from reference TRBV7-2 and TRBJ2-5, is as follows: GAGVSQSPSNKVTEKGKDVELRCDPISGHTALYWYRQSLGQGLEFLIYFQGNSAPDKSGLPSDRFSAERTGGSVSTLTIQRTQQEDSAVYLCASNFQGTLETQYFGPGTRLLVL.

This chain links TRBV6-5 with TRBJ2-3, with TRBD2 matching over 11 bases. Germline V lookup: CDR1 MNHEY, CDR2 SVGAGI. Trimming took 6 bases from V and 1 from J; bases not matched to a gene: 3. The CDR3 loop spans 15 amino acids. This CDR3 is CASSLAGGRTDTQYF. The CDR3 coding sequence is TGTGCCAGCAGCCTAGCGGGGGGCCGCACAGATACGCAGTATTTT.

The genes are TRBV18 and TRBJ1-1, with TRBD1 as a possible D gene (5 bases). Germline CDR1 is KGHSH and CDR2 is LQKENI. V lost 6 bases, J lost 2 bases, and 13 bases lay in between. The CDR3 totals 14 residues. CDR3: CASSTGTANTEAFF. The CDR3 DNA is TGTGCCAGCTCGACCGGGACGGCTAACACTGAAGCTTTCTTT. The entire variable domain, with the rest obtained from reference TRBV18 and TRBJ1-1, is as follows: NAGVMQNPRHLVRRRGQEARLRCSPMKGHSHVYWYRQLPEEGLKFMVYLQKENIIDESGMPKERFSAEFPKEGPSILRIQQVVRGDSAAYFCASSTGTANTEAFFGQGTRLTVV.

The gene calls are TRBV9 and TRBJ2-3; no clear D. V was cut by 6 bases and J by 1 base, with 12 bases left in between. The CDR3 is 14 amino acids. From germline, CDR1 is SGDLS and CDR2 YYNGEE. CDR3 protein: CASKPQFGTDTQYF. The CDR3, as DNA: TGTGCCAGCAAGCCCCAGTTTGGCACAGATACGCAGTATTTT.

The rearrangement links TRBV18 to TRBJ2-1; D ambiguous. V dropped 8 bases and J dropped 1 base, with 12 bases sitting between them. The V gene's germline CDR1 is KGHSH and CDR2 LQKENI. The CDR3 spans 14 residues. The CDR3 nucleotides are TGTGCCAGCGCCTCGCTGCGTTCCTACAATGAGCAGTTCTTC. Protein sequence: CASASLRSYNEQFF.

The genes are TRBV6-9 and TRBJ2-1; no definite D call. The CDR3 contains 12 residues. Deletions cut 0 bases from V and 7 bases from J, with 4 bases between. Germline-derived CDR1 and CDR2 are MNHGY and SVAAGI. This chain's CDR3 is CASSYSHNEQFF. The CDR3 DNA follows: TGTGCCAGCAGTTATTCCCATAATGAGCAGTTCTTC.

The genes are TRBV30 and TRBJ2-3; 7 nucleotides line up with TRBD2. With 3 bases clipped from V and 8 bases from J, the junction kept 11 bases outside the gene matches. Germline lookup yields CDR1 GTSNPN and CDR2 SVGIG (reference sequence). The CDR3 has 14 amino acids. The CDR3 nucleotides read TGTGCCTGGAGCCCGGGACTAAAGCAGGGTACGCAGTATTTT. Protein: CAWSPGLKQGTQYF.

J is TRBJ1-5 and V is TRBV5-1; D might be TRBD1 (6 bases). This CDR3 is built from 14 residues. The ends were cut back, 4 bases at V and 1 base at J, with 9 bases in the middle. Germline V gene data show CDR1 as SGHRS and CDR2 as YFSETQ. The CDR3 bases are TGCGCCAGCAGCGAGGGGGAAAGCAATCAGCCCCAGCATTTT. This sequence encodes CASSEGESNQPQHF.

This rearrangement joins TRBV15 to TRBJ2-1; D gene uncertain. V was cut by 0 bases and J by 4 bases, with 10 bases left in between. The length of the CDR3 is 15 residues. Germline V CDR1 and CDR2: LNHNV, YYDKDF (reference sequence). The CDR3 spells CATSRDLSVYNEQFF. The CDR3 nucleotides are TGTGCCACCAGCAGAGATCTGTCCGTATACAATGAGCAGTTCTTC.

In its sample, this clone was seen a few times. J is TRBJ1-1 and V is TRBV19; tentative D call: TRBD1 (5 bases). From germline, CDR1 is LNHDA and CDR2 SQIVND (reference sequence). CDR3 length equals 15 residues. Trimming removed 2 bases at V and 1 base at J, with 11 bases between. CDR3 nucleotide sequence: TGTGCCAGTAGTATATTTGTGGGGCGGAACACTGAAGCTTTCTTT. It encodes CASSIFVGRNTEAFF.

This clone was recorded once. This chain uses TRBV30 with TRBJ2-7; no firm D call. CDR1 and CDR2 (germline): GTSNPN, SVGIG (reference sequence). Trimming cost V 2 bases and J 7 bases, with 15 bases left between them. The CDR3 totals 13 residues. The DNA for the CDR3 is TGTGCCTGGAGTTACTCTCGACAAAGGGAGCAGTACTTC. Translating gives CAWSYSRQREQYF. Complete variable domain (other parts from reference TRBV30 and TRBJ2-7): SQTIHQWPATLVQPVGSPLSLECTVEGTSNPNLYWYRQAAGRGLQLLFYSVGIGQISSEVPQNLSASRPQDRQFILSSKKLLLSDSGFYLCAWSYSRQREQYFGPGTRLTVT.

This chain uses TRBV7-9 with TRBJ1-5; perhaps TRBD1 as D (5 bases). CDR1 is SEHNR, CDR2 FQNEAQ, per germline (reference sequence). The V end was cut by 5 bases, the J end by 2 bases, with 16 bases between. This CDR3 comprises 16 residues. In DNA form, the CDR3 reads TGTGCCAGCAGCCTCCCCCTAGGGACGGGCAATCAGCCCCAGCATTTT. Its protein product is CASSLPLGTGNQPQHF.

The chain is built from TRBV11-3 and TRBJ2-7; TRBD2 matches at 15 bases. Trimming at V came to 3 bases and at J to 5 bases, leaving 2 bases not matched to a gene. The germline CDR1 and CDR2 sequences are SGHNT and YENEEA. The CDR3 contains 15 residues. CDR3: CASSLRTSGGDEQYF. The CDR3 nucleotides read TGTGCCAGCAGCTTGAGGACTAGCGGGGGGGACGAGCAGTACTTC. Based on the CDR3 plus reference TRBV11-3 and TRBJ2-7, the full variable domain is EAGVVQSPRYKIIEKKQPVAFWCNPISGHNTLYWYLQNLGQGPELLIRYENEEAVDDSQLPKDRFSAERLKGVDSTLKIQPAELGDSAVYLCASSLRTSGGDEQYFGPGTRLTVT.

The J gene is TRBJ1-1, the V gene TRBV27; 9 bases are a match to TRBD1. Germline V gene lookup returns CDR1 MNHEY and CDR2 SMNVEV (reference sequence). The CDR3 loop spans 15 amino acids. V dropped 2 bases and J dropped 1; count of bases not matched to a gene: 2. The CDR3 DNA is TGTGCCAGCAGTTTAGCGGGACAGGGGAACACTGAAGCTTTCTTT. It translates to CASSLAGQGNTEAFF.